This entry lists 13 T cell receptor beta chains sequenced from one sample in a study of monozygotic twins with inflammatory bowel disease. TCRdb processed the 5' RACE reads again and assigns one entry to each CDR3 protein, with no DNA. The table lists some 150,000 distinct CDR3 sequences. The sample taken for sequencing was blood. The receptors stem from a human donor with ulcerative colitis or Crohn's disease, or a healthy co-twin of an affected twin (not recorded which).

V gene TRBV5-1 combines with J gene TRBJ2-1; TCRdb gives TRBD2 as the D gene, but with no DNA this cannot be confirmed. The CDR3 has 15 amino acids. Germline V CDR1 and CDR2: SGHRS, YFSETQ. The CDR3 loop is CASSLTASGNNEQFF.

This chain joins TRBV6-2 or TRBV6-3 and TRBJ1-3. Looked up from germline, CDR1 is MNHEY and CDR2 is SVGEGT. The CDR3 loop spans 14 amino acids. CDR3 in amino acids: CASRLENSGNTIYF.

The rearrangement uses TRBV5-5 and TRBJ2-1. The CDR3 length is 15 residues. The germline CDR1 and CDR2 sequences are SGHKS and YYEKEE (reference sequence). The CDR3 reads CASSSGLAGWNEQFF.

This chain links TRBV19 with TRBJ2-7; TCRdb proposes TRBD1, but this gene call is untestable without DNA. Looked up from germline, CDR1 is LNHDA and CDR2 is SQIVND (reference sequence). CDR3 size: 15 residues. The CDR3 loop reads CASSIIPGQFYEQYF.

J is TRBJ2-5 and V is TRBV7-2; TCRdb outputs TRBD1, but without DNA this stays unchecked. The CDR3 is 13 amino acids. Germline V lookup: CDR1 SGHTA, CDR2 FQGNSA. The CDR3 sequence: CASSRRTGETQYF.

The chain uses TRBV5-1 and TRBJ2-5; TCRdb indicates TRBD2, and absent DNA this call remains unverified. Germline V gene lookup returns CDR1 SGHRS and CDR2 YFSETQ. The CDR3 runs 14 residues. The CDR3 region is CASSGLAGAETQYF. Based on the CDR3 plus reference TRBV5-1 and TRBJ2-5, the full variable domain is KAGVTQTPRYLIKTRGQQVTLSCSPISGHRSVSWYQQTPGQGLQFLFEYFSETQRNKGNFPGRFSGRQFSNSRSEMNVSTLELGDSALYLCASSGLAGAETQYFGPGTRLLVL.

This chain connects TRBV12-3 or TRBV12-4 to TRBJ2-2. The CDR3 is 12 residues long. CDR3 residues: CASSFPTGELFF.

The chain couples TRBV2 to TRBJ2-7; TCRdb calls TRBD1, which cannot be checked without DNA. This CDR3 spans 11 amino acids. Germline CDR1 reads SNHLY; CDR2 reads FYNNEI. This CDR3 is CASHRGYEQYF.

The CDR3 sequence: CASSLIEPGDTQYF. The chain combines TRBV6-1 with TRBJ2-3; TCRdb designates TRBD1, a call that cannot be tested without DNA. Germline CDR1 MNHNS, CDR2 SASEGT. The CDR3 has 14 residues.

This chain connects TRBV20-1 to TRBJ2-3; TCRdb's D call of TRBD2 is untestable without DNA. The CDR3 length is 16 residues. Germline CDR1 DFQATT, CDR2 SNEGSKA (reference sequence). The CDR3 loop is CSARDPSSDGPDTQYF.

The chain employs TRBV5-3 and TRBJ1-1. TRBV5-3 is an ORF, with its function uncertain. This CDR3 has 14 residues. CDR3 sequence reads: CARSTRRRNTEAFF.

The V call is TRBV5-1, the J call TRBJ2-3; no DNA is available, so the TRBD2 call from TCRdb remains unchecked. Germline V gene lookup returns CDR1 SGHRS and CDR2 YFSETQ. This CDR3 region has 14 residues. CDR3 in amino acids: CASSLADREDTQYF.

This rearrangement joins TRBV10-3 to TRBJ1-6; TCRdb's D call, TRBD1, is unchecked because there is no DNA. The CDR3 consists of 15 residues. Germline assignment: CDR1 ENHRY and CDR2 SYGVKD. This CDR3 is CAISEPGQYNSPLHF.